The 2 T cell receptor beta chains listed next were all sequenced from one sample in a study of T cells in Graves' hyperthyroidism and ophthalmopathy. The CDR3 regions of TCR beta were amplified from RNA transcripts. Researchers ran a first-round RT-PCR on the TCR CDR3 using the HTBI primer set. TCRdb fed the multiplex PCR reads into MiXCR, producing one record per CDR3 protein. This sample yields 500,000 or so distinct CDR3 sequences, of which roughly a sixth are seen a single time; approximately 18% belongs to the top ten. The sample consisted of blood. These receptor sequences come from a woman aged 18-30 years with Graves' ophthalmopathy.

On this clonotype: A much larger clone is a single base away; this may be a read error. CDR3 sequence reads: CASSLAGGANEQSF. CDR3 bases: TGTGCCAGCAGTTTAGCGGGAGGGGCCAATGAGCAGTCCTTC. This chain connects TRBV28 to TRBJ2-1; 9 nucleotides align to TRBD2. Germline V gene data show CDR1 as MDHEN and CDR2 as SYDVKM. This CDR3 spans 14 amino acids.

This clonotype has more than one count but fewer than ten. The rearrangement links TRBV6-2 or TRBV6-3 to TRBJ1-4, with D unresolved. The V and J ends lost 2 bases and 4 bases respectively, with 8 bases between them. Germline values: CDR1 MNHEY, CDR2 SVGEGT. The CDR3 spans 14 residues. CDR3 coding DNA: TGTGCCAGCAGTTACGGGATAAATAATGAAAAACTGTTTTTT. The encoded protein is CASSYGINNEKLFF.